This T cell receptor (beta chain) came from a study of tumor-infiltrating lymphocytes in localized non-small cell lung cancer. About the research overall: Tumor tissue and non-adjacent uninvolved lung came from each patient. Overall study results and limits: Available tissue quantity limited TCR sequencing to a patient subset. Different pieces of the same tissue went to different assays, confounding technical variation with intratumor heterogeneity. TCRbeta sequencing showed higher T cell infiltration in tumors than uninvolved lung.

CDR3 size: 14 residues. CDR1 is GTSNPN and CDR2 is SVGIG in the germline V gene (reference sequence). Trimming removed 4 bases from V and 7 bases from J, with 17 bases in between. Remarks on this clone: The antigen is undetermined.

Using immunoSEQ multiplex PCR, the repertoire was profiled, and TCRdb retains in-frame clones only, with some absent. The repertoire has thousands of clones, roughly 70% of them found once; the top ten carry around 12%. The chain joins TRBV30 to TRBJ2-1; D possibly uses TRBD1 or TRBD2 (5 bases each). The receptor comes from a human donor with non-small cell lung cancer. The sequenced sample consisted of lung tumor tissue. The CDR3 here is CAWNPRGIGNEQFF. DNA of the CDR3: TGTGCCTGGAATCCCCGGGGCATCGGGAATGAGCAGTTCTTC.